This T cell receptor beta chain was recorded in a study of vaccination effects on CD4 cells after COVID-19. Study results and caveats: Only 1 of 255 vaccine-induced clones from healthy vaccinees cross-reacted with common cold coronaviruses. Researchers reported few convalescent patients and no early post-infection timepoints in the study.

Germline CDR1 SGHRS, CDR2 YFSETQ. The CDR3 covers 15 residues. The germline V and J ends were trimmed by 5 bases and 5 bases, with 17 bases remaining between them. With regard to this clone: What it recognizes is unknown.

In the ViraFEST assay, antigen-specific CD4+ clonotypes were identified by expansion after peptide-pool stimulation. Culture proceeded for 9 to 11 days, and CD4+ T cells were then isolated. Vaccinees lacked prior SARS-CoV-2 infection and tested negative for nucleocapsid antibodies. Generated by immunoSEQ multiplex PCR, the TCRdb table keeps only in-frame clones and is missing some. Of tens of thousands of clones in the sample, under 80% were seen once. The chain combines TRBV5-1 with TRBJ2-1; possible D gene TRBD2, 6 bases. This TCR was sampled from a human donor who received a COVID-19 vaccine. This specimen was CD4+ T cells from PBMCs cultured with SARS-CoV-2 spike peptides, taken before COVID-19 vaccination. CDR3 DNA: TGCGCCAGCAGAGTTGACGGGACTCCGCACAATGAGCAGTTCTTC. Translating it yields CASRVDGTPHNEQFF.